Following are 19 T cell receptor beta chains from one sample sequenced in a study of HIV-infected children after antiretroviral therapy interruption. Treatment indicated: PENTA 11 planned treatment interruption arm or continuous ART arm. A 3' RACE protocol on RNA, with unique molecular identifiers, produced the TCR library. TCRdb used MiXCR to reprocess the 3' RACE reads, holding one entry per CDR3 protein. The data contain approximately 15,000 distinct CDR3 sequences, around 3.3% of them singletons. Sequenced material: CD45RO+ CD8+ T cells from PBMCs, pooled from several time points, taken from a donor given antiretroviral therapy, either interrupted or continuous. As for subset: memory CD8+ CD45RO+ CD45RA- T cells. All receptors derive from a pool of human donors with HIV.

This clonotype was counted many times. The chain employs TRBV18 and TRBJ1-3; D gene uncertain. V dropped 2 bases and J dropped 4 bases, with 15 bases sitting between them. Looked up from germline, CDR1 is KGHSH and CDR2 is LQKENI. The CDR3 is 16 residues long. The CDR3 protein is CASSPGSVAGGNTIYF. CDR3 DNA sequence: TGTGCCAGCTCACCAGGCTCCGTCGCGGGCGGAAACACCATATATTTT.

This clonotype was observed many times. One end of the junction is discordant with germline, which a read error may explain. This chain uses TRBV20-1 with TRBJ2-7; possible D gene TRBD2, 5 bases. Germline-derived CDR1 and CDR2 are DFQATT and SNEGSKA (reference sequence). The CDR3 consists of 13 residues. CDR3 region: CSARGGREYEQYF. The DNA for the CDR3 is TGCAGTGCGAGAGGTGGTAGGGAGTACGAGCAGTACTTC.

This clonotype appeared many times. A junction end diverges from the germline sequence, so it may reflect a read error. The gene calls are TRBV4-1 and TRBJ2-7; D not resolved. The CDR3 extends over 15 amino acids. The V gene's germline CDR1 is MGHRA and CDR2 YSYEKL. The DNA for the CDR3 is TGCCCCAGCAGCCAAGCGACATCACCAACCTACGAGCAGTACTTC. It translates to CPSSQATSPTYEQYF.

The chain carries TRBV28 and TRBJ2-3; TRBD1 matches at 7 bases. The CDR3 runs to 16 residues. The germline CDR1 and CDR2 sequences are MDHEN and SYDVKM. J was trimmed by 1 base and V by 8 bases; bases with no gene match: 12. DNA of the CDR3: TGTGCCAGCCCCCGGGACAGCCCTCGGGGCACAGATACGCAGTATTTT. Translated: CASPRDSPRGTDTQYF. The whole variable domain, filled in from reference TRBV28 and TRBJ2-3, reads DVKVTQSSRYLVKRTGEKVFLECVQDMDHENMFWYRQDPGLGLRLIYFSYDVKMKEKGDIPEGYSVSREKKERFSLILESASTNQTSMYLCASPRDSPRGTDTQYFGPGTRLTVL.

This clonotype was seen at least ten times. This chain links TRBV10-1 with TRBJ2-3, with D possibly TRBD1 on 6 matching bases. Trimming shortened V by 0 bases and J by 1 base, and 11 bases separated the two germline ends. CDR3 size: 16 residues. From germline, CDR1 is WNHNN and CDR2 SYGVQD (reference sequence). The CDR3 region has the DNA TGCGCCAGCAGTGAGTCGACTGGACAGCGCACAGATACGCAGTATTTT. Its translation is CASSESTGQRTDTQYF.

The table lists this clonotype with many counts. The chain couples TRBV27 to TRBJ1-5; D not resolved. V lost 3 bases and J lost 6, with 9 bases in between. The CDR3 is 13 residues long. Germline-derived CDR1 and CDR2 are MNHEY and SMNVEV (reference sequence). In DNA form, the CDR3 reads TGTGCCAGCAGTTTTTGGCTTGGTCAGCCCCAGCATTTT. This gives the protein CASSFWLGQPQHF.

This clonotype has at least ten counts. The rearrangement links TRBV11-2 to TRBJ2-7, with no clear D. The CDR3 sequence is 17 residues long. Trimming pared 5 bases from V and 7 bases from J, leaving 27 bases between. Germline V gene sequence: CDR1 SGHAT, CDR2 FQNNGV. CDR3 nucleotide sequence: TGTGCCAGCAGCACCACCCCGGTTAGTGACCCCTACGAGGAGCAGTACTTC. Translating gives CASSTTPVSDPYEEQYF. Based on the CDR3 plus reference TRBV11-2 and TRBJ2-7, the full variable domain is EAGVAQSPRYKIIEKRQSVAFWCNPISGHATLYWYQQILGQGPKLLIQFQNNGVVDDSQLPKDRFSAERLKGVDSTLKIQPAKLEDSAVYLCASSTTPVSDPYEEQYFGPGTRLTVT.

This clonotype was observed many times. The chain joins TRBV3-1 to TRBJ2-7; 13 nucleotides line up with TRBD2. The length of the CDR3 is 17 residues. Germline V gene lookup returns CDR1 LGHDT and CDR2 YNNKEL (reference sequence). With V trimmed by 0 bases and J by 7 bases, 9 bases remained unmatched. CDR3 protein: CASSQDGGGLAGKEQYF. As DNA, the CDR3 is TGTGCCAGCAGCCAAGATGGAGGGGGACTAGCGGGAAAGGAGCAGTACTTC.

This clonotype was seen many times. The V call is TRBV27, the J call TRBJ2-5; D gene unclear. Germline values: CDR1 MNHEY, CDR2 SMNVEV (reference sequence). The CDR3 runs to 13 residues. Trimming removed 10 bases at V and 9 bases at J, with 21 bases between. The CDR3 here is CATSPSQEVAQYF. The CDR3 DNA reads TGTGCCACCTCTCCCAGCCAAGAGGTGGCCCAGTACTTC.

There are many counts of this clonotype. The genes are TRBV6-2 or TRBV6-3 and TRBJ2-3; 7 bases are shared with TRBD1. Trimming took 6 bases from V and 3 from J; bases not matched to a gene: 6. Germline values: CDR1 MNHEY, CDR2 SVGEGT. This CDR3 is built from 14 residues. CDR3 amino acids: CASSPGTDTDTQYF. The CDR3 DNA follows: TGTGCCAGCAGCCCCGGGACAGATACAGATACGCAGTATTTT.

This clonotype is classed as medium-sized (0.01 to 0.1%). CDR3 sequence reads: CASSPGRDGKNEQYF. The CDR3, as DNA: TGTGCCAGCAGTCCCGGACGGGATGGGAAGAACGAGCAGTACTTC. V and J are TRBV6-6 and TRBJ2-7; D may be TRBD2 (5 bases). Germline-derived CDR1 and CDR2 are MNHNY and SVGAGI (reference sequence). The V end lost 5 bases, the J end lost 5 bases, and 19 bases lay between the germline ends. This CDR3 is 15 amino acids long.

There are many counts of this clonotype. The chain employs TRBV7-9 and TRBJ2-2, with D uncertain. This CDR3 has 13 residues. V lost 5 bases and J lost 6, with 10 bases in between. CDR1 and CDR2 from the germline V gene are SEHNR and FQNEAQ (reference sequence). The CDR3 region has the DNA TGTGCCAGCAGCCGGATCGTTGCCGGGGAGCTGTTTTTT. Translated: CASSRIVAGELFF.

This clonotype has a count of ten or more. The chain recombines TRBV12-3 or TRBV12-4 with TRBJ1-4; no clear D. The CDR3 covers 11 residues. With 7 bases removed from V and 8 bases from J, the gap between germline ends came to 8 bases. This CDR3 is CASTLGEKLFF. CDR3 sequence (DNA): TGTGCCAGCACCCTGGGCGAAAAACTGTTTTTT.

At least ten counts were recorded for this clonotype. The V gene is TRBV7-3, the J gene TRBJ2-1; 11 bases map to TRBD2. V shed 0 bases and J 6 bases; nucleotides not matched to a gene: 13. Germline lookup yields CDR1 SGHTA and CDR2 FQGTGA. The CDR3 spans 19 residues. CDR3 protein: CASSLTLEVAGGPGNEQFF. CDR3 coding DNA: TGTGCCAGCAGCTTAACGTTAGAGGTAGCGGGGGGGCCTGGCAATGAGCAGTTCTTC.

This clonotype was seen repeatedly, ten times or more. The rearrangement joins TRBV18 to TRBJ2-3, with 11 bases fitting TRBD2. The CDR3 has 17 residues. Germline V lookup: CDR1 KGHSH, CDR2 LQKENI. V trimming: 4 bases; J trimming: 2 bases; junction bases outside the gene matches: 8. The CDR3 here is CASSQPGTSGVTDTQYF. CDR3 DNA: TGTGCCAGCTCACAACCCGGGACTAGCGGAGTCACAGATACGCAGTATTTT.

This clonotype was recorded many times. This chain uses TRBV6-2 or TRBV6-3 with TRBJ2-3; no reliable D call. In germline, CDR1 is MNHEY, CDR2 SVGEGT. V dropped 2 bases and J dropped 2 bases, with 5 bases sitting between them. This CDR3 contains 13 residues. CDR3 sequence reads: CASSYRVTDTQYF. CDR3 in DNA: TGTGCCAGCAGTTACAGGGTCACAGATACGCAGTATTTT.

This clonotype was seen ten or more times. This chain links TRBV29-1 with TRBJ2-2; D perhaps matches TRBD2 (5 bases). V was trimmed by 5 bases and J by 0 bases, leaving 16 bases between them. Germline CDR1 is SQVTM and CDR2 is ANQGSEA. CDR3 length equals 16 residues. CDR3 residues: CSVLLTGTANTGELFF. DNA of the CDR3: TGCAGCGTTCTCCTGACGGGAACCGCGAACACCGGGGAGCTGTTTTTT.

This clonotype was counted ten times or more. CDR3 region: CSARGWVRGKNTEAFF. Written as DNA, the CDR3 is TGCAGTGCTAGGGGTTGGGTTAGGGGGAAGAACACTGAAGCTTTCTTT. This chain uses TRBV20-1 with TRBJ1-1; TRBD1 might be the D (6 bases). The CDR3 has 16 residues. From germline, CDR1 is DFQATT and CDR2 SNEGSKA (reference sequence). V lost 3 bases to trimming and J lost 1 base, with 18 bases between them.

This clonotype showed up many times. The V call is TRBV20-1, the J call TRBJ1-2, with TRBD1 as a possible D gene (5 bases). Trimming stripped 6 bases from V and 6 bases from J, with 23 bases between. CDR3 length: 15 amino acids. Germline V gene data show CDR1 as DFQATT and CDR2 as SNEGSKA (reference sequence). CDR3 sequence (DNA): TGCAGTGCCTTAGAGATCGCCCGGCAGGGCGATGGCTACACCTTC. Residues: CSALEIARQGDGYTF.